This passage covers 29 T cell receptor beta chains from one sample sequenced in a study of beta chain features in type 1 diabetes. The whole isolated RNA underwent reverse transcription, so sequencing captured expressed TCRB transcripts. The method was immunoSEQ multiplex PCR; TCRdb's version includes in-frame clones alone and lacks a portion of them. Of about 410,000 clones listed, approximately 15% are singletons. Sequences were obtained from naive CD4+ T cells from blood. The source of these receptors is a man aged 30-40 years in good health.

In its sample, this clone was seen a few times. CDR3 in amino acids: CASSVTLGSSGSSYNEQFF. The CDR3 DNA sequence: TGTGCCAGCAGCGTCACATTAGGCTCTAGCGGGAGCTCCTACAATGAGCAGTTCTTC. The rearrangement links TRBV9 to TRBJ2-1, with 10 bases matching TRBD2. Germline V gene sequence: CDR1 SGDLS, CDR2 YYNGEE. The CDR3 spans 19 residues. V was pared by 2 bases and J by 0 bases, with 11 bases of the junction left unmatched.

This clone showed up just a few times. The rearrangement links TRBV5-1 to TRBJ2-1; weak D call: TRBD1 (6 bases). There are 16 residues in the CDR3. V was pared by 3 bases and J by 3 bases, with 16 bases between. Per the germline V gene, CDR1 is SGHRS and CDR2 is YFSETQ. The CDR3 bases are TGCGCCAGCAGCTCGTCCCTGGGACACCTCTACAATGAGCAGTTCTTC. Protein product: CASSSSLGHLYNEQFF. Full variable domain (remainder filled in from reference TRBV5-1 and TRBJ2-1): KAGVTQTPRYLIKTRGQQVTLSCSPISGHRSVSWYQQTPGQGLQFLFEYFSETQRNKGNFPGRFSGRQFSNSRSEMNVSTLELGDSALYLCASSSSLGHLYNEQFFGPGTRLTVL.

This chain connects TRBV4-2 to TRBJ2-7; D is possibly TRBD2 (5 bases). Germline CDR1 reads LGHNA; CDR2 reads YNFKEQ. V was clipped by 4 bases and J by 1 base, with 11 bases between them. The CDR3 has 14 residues. The CDR3 coding sequence is TGTGCCAGCAGCCCAAGACTACCATCCTACGAGCAGTACTTC. It codes for CASSPRLPSYEQYF.

This clone came up a few times. The V call is TRBV25-1, the J call TRBJ2-5; perhaps D is TRBD1 or TRBD2 (6 bases each). Trimming shortened V by 5 bases and J by 7 bases, and 23 bases separated the two germline ends. The germline CDR1 and CDR2 sequences are MGHDK and SYGVNS. The CDR3 is made up of 16 amino acids. For the CDR3, the DNA is TGTGCCAGCAGTCCCGCAAGTAGCGGCCCCAGGGGGACCCAGTACTTC. This translates into CASSPASSGPRGTQYF.

This clone came up a few times. V and J are TRBV2 and TRBJ2-3; 8 positions agree with TRBD2. V shed 6 bases and J 2 bases; nucleotides not matched to a gene: 7. CDR1 is SNHLY and CDR2 is FYNNEI in the germline V gene. The CDR3 consists of 15 residues. The CDR3 spells CASRRGLALTDTQYF. CDR3 nucleotide sequence: TGTGCCAGCAGGCGAGGACTAGCCCTCACAGATACGCAGTATTTT. The full variable domain, its missing parts supplied by reference TRBV2 and TRBJ2-3, is EPEVTQTPSHQVTQMGQEVILRCVPISNHLYFYWYRQILGQKVEFLVSFYNNEISEKSEIFDDQFSVERPDGSNFTLKIRSTKLEDSAMYFCASRRGLALTDTQYFGPGTRLTVL.

In its sample, this clone was seen a few times. The V call is TRBV14, the J call TRBJ2-1; 9 bases are shared with TRBD2. After removal of 0 bases from V and 3 bases from J, the junction contained 9 bases not matched to a gene. Germline loops: CDR1 SGHDN, CDR2 FVKESK. This CDR3 is built from 18 residues. CDR3 region: CASSQDFRLAGNYNEQFF. The CDR3 DNA reads TGTGCCAGCAGCCAAGATTTTCGGCTAGCGGGAAACTACAATGAGCAGTTCTTC.

The V call is TRBV6-6, the J call TRBJ2-3; TRBD1 matches at 12 bases. Germline assignment: CDR1 MNHNY and CDR2 SVGAGI (reference sequence). The V segment lost 8 bases and the J segment 4 bases; nucleotides outside the gene matches: 10. This CDR3 is built from 16 residues. The chain's CDR3 is CASASPGTGGADTQYF. The CDR3 DNA reads as TGTGCCAGCGCGTCACCCGGGACAGGGGGCGCAGATACGCAGTATTTT.

This clone was seen only a few times. V usage is TRBV7-8 and J usage is TRBJ1-6; the D gene is possibly TRBD1 (5 bases). CDR1 is SGHVS and CDR2 is FQNEAQ in the germline V gene. V shed 4 bases and J shed 5 bases, with 12 bases lying between them. This CDR3 has 15 amino acids. CDR3 in DNA: TGTGCCAGCAGCTGGGGAGACAGAAATAATTCACCCCTCCACTTT. Translating it yields CASSWGDRNNSPLHF.

This clone came up a few times. The chain recombines TRBV5-1 with TRBJ1-2; D gene ambiguous. Germline assignment: CDR1 SGHRS and CDR2 YFSETQ. The CDR3 runs to 14 residues. Deletions cut 3 bases from V and 8 bases from J, with 17 bases between. CDR3 loop: CASSSTSPLGGYTF. The CDR3 DNA follows: TGCGCCAGCAGCTCGACGTCCCCTCTGGGAGGCTACACCTTC.

This clone has ten or more counts. This rearrangement joins TRBV29-1 to TRBJ1-1; tentative D call: TRBD1 (5 bases). This CDR3 region has 13 residues. CDR1 is SQVTM, CDR2 ANQGSEA, per germline. Trimming cost V 6 bases and J 2 bases, with 13 bases left between them. The DNA for the CDR3 is TGCAGCGTGGCCAGAACAGGAAACACTGAAGCTTTCTTT. It yields the protein CSVARTGNTEAFF.

This chain joins TRBV7-2 and TRBJ2-3; 14 bases match TRBD2. There are 17 residues in the CDR3. Losses at the gene ends were 5 bases for V and 4 bases for J; bases not matched to a gene: 8. The germline gives CDR1 SGHTA, CDR2 FQGNSA. The CDR3 bases are TGTGCCAGCAGCCCCCGGACTAGCGGGAGGAGCGCAGATACGCAGTATTTT. It specifies CASSPRTSGRSADTQYF.

This clone has only a few counts. This chain connects TRBV29-1 to TRBJ2-5, with a possible D match to TRBD2 (6 bases). The CDR3 extends over 12 amino acids. Trimming pared 7 bases from V and 2 bases from J, leaving 11 bases between. The germline gives CDR1 SQVTM, CDR2 ANQGSEA. The CDR3 sequence: CSGGTEQETQYF. As DNA, the CDR3 is TGCAGCGGCGGGACGGAACAAGAGACCCAGTACTTC.

This clone was detected a few times. The rearrangement joins TRBV4-1 to TRBJ2-2, with D maybe TRBD1 (6 bases). The CDR3 spans 19 residues. The V end lost 2 bases, the J end lost 3 bases, and 22 bases lay between the germline ends. Per germline, CDR1 MGHRA and CDR2 YSYEKL. CDR3 bases: TGCGCCAGCAGCCAAATCACAGGGAAAGTCTCTGTTGACACCGGGGAGCTGTTTTTT. Translation gives CASSQITGKVSVDTGELFF.

This clone was recorded a few times. CDR3 loop: CSVTGGEQYF. In DNA, the CDR3 is TGCAGTGTAACAGGGGGTGAGCAGTACTTC. The chain combines TRBV20-1 with TRBJ2-7; TRBD1 matches 8 bases. With 7 bases clipped from V and 7 bases from J, the junction kept 3 bases outside the gene matches. The CDR3 covers 10 residues. Germline V gives CDR1 DFQATT, CDR2 SNEGSKA (reference sequence).

This clone has more than one count but fewer than ten. The chain couples TRBV4-3 to TRBJ1-2, with D perhaps TRBD1 (6 bases). Per the germline V gene, CDR1 is LGHNA and CDR2 is YSLEER. Trimming shortened V by 4 bases and J by 7 bases, and 13 bases separated the two germline ends. The CDR3 totals 13 residues. The CDR3 DNA is TGCGCCAGCAGCCTGGTACAGGGTTTTGGCTACACCTTC. It encodes CASSLVQGFGYTF.

This clone was seen a few times. The J gene is TRBJ1-2, the V gene TRBV7-9, with 10 positions matching TRBD1. This CDR3 is 15 amino acids long. V shed 3 bases and J 6 bases; nucleotides not matched to a gene: 7. The germline gives CDR1 SEHNR, CDR2 FQNEAQ (reference sequence). This chain's CDR3 is CASSFRGTGDHGYTF. CDR3 nucleotide sequence: TGTGCCAGCAGCTTCCGGGGGACAGGGGATCATGGCTACACCTTC.

Turning to this clone: Other DNA sequences in the sample encode the same CDR3. The chain links TRBV5-1 to TRBJ2-5, with TRBD1 matching 8 bases. The germline CDR1 and CDR2 sequences are SGHRS and YFSETQ. Trimming cost V 4 bases and J 2 bases; bases outside gene matches: 4. CDR3 length: 14 amino acids. The CDR3 DNA reads TGCGCCAGCAGCCCTCGGACAGGGCAAGAGACCCAGTACTTC. It translates to CASSPRTGQETQYF.

The chain uses TRBV30 and TRBJ2-2, with 7 positions matching TRBD2. J gave up 3 bases and V 5 bases, and 6 bases lay outside the gene matches. Germline values: CDR1 GTSNPN, CDR2 SVGIG (reference sequence). This CDR3 is 14 amino acids long. The CDR3 DNA reads as TGTGCCTGGGACAGCCGGGGGGACACCGGGGAGCTGTTTTTT. It translates to CAWDSRGDTGELFF.

This sequence joins TRBV19 and TRBJ2-1; 7 bases map to TRBD1. Per the germline V gene, CDR1 is LNHDA and CDR2 is SQIVND (reference sequence). V lost 3 bases and J lost 0; bases outside the gene matches: 5. The CDR3 has 16 residues. DNA of the CDR3: TGTGCCAGTAGTATTCTTCGGACAGGCTCCTACAATGAGCAGTTCTTC. It codes for CASSILRTGSYNEQFF.

This chain uses TRBV20-1 with TRBJ2-7; D is undetermined. This CDR3 has 11 amino acids. CDR1 is DFQATT and CDR2 is SNEGSKA in the germline V gene (reference sequence). Trimming removed 3 bases at V and 3 bases at J, with 6 bases between. CDR3 sequence: CSASVDYEQYF. The CDR3 bases are TGCAGTGCTAGTGTCGACTACGAGCAGTACTTC.

This clone was seen a few times. The chain couples TRBV7-2 to TRBJ1-3, with D unresolved. The CDR3 covers 16 residues. The ends were cut back, 5 bases at V and 0 bases at J, with 14 bases in the middle. Germline CDR1 is SGHTA and CDR2 is FQGNSA. The CDR3 protein is CASSRRGGSSGNTIYF. In DNA form, the CDR3 reads TGTGCCAGCAGCCGGCGGGGAGGGAGCTCTGGAAACACCATATATTTT.

The chain recombines TRBV2 with TRBJ2-5; 8 nucleotides align to TRBD2. Germline lookup yields CDR1 SNHLY and CDR2 FYNNEI. This CDR3 spans 15 amino acids. The V and J ends lost 4 bases and 4 bases, in that order; junction bases with no gene match: 8. The CDR3 DNA reads TGTGCCAGCAGTGCCAGCGGGGGCTTCCCAGAGACCCAGTACTTC. Protein: CASSASGGFPETQYF.

The V call is TRBV5-1, the J call TRBJ2-3; the match to TRBD2 covers 10 bases. The germline gives CDR1 SGHRS, CDR2 YFSETQ. There are 15 residues in the CDR3. V lost 1 base, J lost 2 bases, and 1 base stayed unmatched. The CDR3: CASSLTSGVTDTQYF. The CDR3 DNA reads as TGCGCCAGCAGCTTGACTAGCGGGGTCACAGATACGCAGTATTTT.

The chain has TRBV6-5 and TRBJ2-1; 11 bases line up with TRBD2. The CDR3 is 16 residues long. Germline CDR1 reads MNHEY; CDR2 reads SVGAGI. V lost 2 bases, J lost 8 bases, and 8 bases stayed unmatched. The CDR3 DNA reads as TGTGCCAGCAGTTACCGCGGTCTAGCGGGGGGATATGAGCAGTTCTTC. It is translated as CASSYRGLAGGYEQFF.

The genes are TRBV14 and TRBJ2-7; 10 bases map to TRBD2. The CDR3 consists of 13 residues. Germline CDR1 reads SGHDN; CDR2 reads FVKESK. V lost 7 bases and J lost 7; bases outside the gene matches: 7. The CDR3 sequence: CASTTSGLREQYF. In DNA, the CDR3 is TGTGCCAGCACGACTAGCGGGTTGCGTGAGCAGTACTTC.

The chain links TRBV5-1 to TRBJ2-1; 8 positions match TRBD2. This CDR3 comprises 14 residues. CDR1 SGHRS and CDR2 YFSETQ come from the germline V gene. V lost 0 bases to trimming and J lost 7 bases; unmatched junction nucleotides: 3. The CDR3 nucleotides read TGCGCCAGCAGCTTGGAACTAGCGGAAAATGAGCAGTTCTTC. It yields the protein CASSLELAENEQFF.

This clone has just a few counts. The chain links TRBV29-1 to TRBJ2-4, with D maybe TRBD2 (5 bases). The CDR3 loop spans 13 amino acids. Per germline, CDR1 SQVTM and CDR2 ANQGSEA. The V and J ends lost 1 base and 8 bases respectively, with 12 bases between them. The CDR3 region has the DNA TGCAGCGTTGAAGGAGGGTGGGGAGACATTCAGTACTTC. This gives the protein CSVEGGWGDIQYF. The full variable domain, completed using reference TRBV29-1 and TRBJ2-4, is SAVISQKPSRDICQRGTSLTIQCQVDSQVTMMFWYRQQPGQSLTLIATANQGSEATYESGFVIDKFPISRPNLTFSTLTVSNMSPEDSSIYLCSVEGGWGDIQYFGAGTRLSVL.

In the case of this clone: A much larger clone lies a single base off, so this may be a read error. The sample holds other DNA sequences that translate to the same CDR3. The chain employs TRBV30 and TRBJ2-4; D is undetermined. Germline V gene sequence: CDR1 GTSNPN, CDR2 SVGIG (reference sequence). The CDR3 is made up of 15 amino acids. The CDR3 DNA follows: TGTGCCTGGAGTGTACGAACAAGTTTGGGAAACATTCAATACTTC. Its protein is CAWSVRTSLGNIQYF.

This clone was recorded a few times. V and J are TRBV28 and TRBJ2-3; D not certain. The CDR3 contains 16 residues. Germline lookup yields CDR1 MDHEN and CDR2 SYDVKM. The V end lost 2 bases, the J end lost 1 base, and 13 bases lay between the germline ends. The CDR3 spells CASSLQQSVGTDTQYF. The CDR3 DNA follows: TGTGCCAGCAGTTTACAACAGTCGGTGGGCACAGATACGCAGTATTTT. The full variable domain, in which reference TRBV28 and TRBJ2-3 provide the parts outside the CDR3, is DVKVTQSSRYLVKRTGEKVFLECVQDMDHENMFWYRQDPGLGLRLIYFSYDVKMKEKGDIPEGYSVSREKKERFSLILESASTNQTSMYLCASSLQQSVGTDTQYFGPGTRLTVL.